A single TCR beta chain is shown here with its context. As yet, its antigen is unknown. Vbeta (60) and Jbeta (13) primers were used in the PCR. Profiling relied on immunoSEQ multiplex PCR, and the TCRdb table lists in-frame clones only, not all of them. Recorded for this sample: almost 45,000 clones. Germline trimming cut 0 bases from V and 3 bases from J; bases unmatched to any gene: 8. Germline lookup yields CDR1 LNHNV and CDR2 YYDKDF (reference sequence). This CDR3 comprises 16 residues. These data belong to a study of cytomegalovirus exposure and HLA in healthy donors. Study-wide context: An earlier analysis found fewer than 140 million unique TCR beta sequences from about 190 million T cells.

Regarding the study as a whole: In terms of immune exposure information, only CMV serostatus was available.

The sequence was obtained from a male donor in good health and CMV-seronegative. The material sequenced was PBMCs. The V gene is TRBV15, the J gene TRBJ2-7; 7 nucleotides align to TRBD2. In DNA form, the CDR3 reads TGTGCCACCAGCAGAGAAAGGAGCGGGACGCACTACGAGCAGTACTTC. Protein: CATSRERSGTHYEQYF.